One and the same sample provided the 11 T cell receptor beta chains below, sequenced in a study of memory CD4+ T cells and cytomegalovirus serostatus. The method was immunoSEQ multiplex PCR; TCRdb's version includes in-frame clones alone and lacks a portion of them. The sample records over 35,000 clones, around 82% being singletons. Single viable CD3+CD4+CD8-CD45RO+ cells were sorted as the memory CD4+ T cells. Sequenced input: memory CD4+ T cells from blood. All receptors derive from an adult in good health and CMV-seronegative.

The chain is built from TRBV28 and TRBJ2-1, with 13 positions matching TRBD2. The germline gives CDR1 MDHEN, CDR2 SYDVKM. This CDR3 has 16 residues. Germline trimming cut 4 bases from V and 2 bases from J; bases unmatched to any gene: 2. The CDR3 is CASSSTSGGTYNEQFF. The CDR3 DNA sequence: TGTGCCAGCAGTTCGACTAGCGGGGGGACCTACAATGAGCAGTTCTTC.

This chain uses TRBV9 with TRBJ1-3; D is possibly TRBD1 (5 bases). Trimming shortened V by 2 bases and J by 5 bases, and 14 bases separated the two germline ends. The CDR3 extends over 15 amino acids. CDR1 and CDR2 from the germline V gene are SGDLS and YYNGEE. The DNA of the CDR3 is TGTGCCAGCAGCGTGGGGGGGTCTAGTAGAAACACCATATATTTT. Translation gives CASSVGGSSRNTIYF.

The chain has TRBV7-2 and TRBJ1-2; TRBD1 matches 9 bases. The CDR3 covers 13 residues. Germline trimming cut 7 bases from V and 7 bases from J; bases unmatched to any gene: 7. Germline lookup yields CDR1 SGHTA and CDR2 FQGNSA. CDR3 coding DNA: TGTGCCAGCAACAGACAGGGGGAGGGTGGCTACACCTTC. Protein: CASNRQGEGGYTF.

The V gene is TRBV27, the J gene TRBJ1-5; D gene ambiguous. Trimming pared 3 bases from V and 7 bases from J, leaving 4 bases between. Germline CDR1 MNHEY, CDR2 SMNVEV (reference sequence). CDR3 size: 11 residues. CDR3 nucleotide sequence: TGTGCCAGCAGTTTTAAACAGCCCCAGCATTTT. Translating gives CASSFKQPQHF.

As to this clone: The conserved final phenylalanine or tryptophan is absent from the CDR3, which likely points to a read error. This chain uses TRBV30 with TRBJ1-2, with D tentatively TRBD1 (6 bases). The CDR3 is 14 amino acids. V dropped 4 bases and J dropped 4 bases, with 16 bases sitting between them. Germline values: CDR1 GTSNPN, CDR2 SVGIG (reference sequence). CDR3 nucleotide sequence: TGTGCCTGGAAGTGGGGCAGGGGCAGCTATGGCTACACCCTC. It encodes CAWKWGRGSYGYTL.

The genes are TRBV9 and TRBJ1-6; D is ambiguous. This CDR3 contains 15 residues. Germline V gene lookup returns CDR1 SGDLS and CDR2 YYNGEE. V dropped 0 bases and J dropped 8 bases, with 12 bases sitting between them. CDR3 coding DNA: TGTGCCAGCAGCGTAGACGGGGTGACGGATTCACCCCTCCACTTT. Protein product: CASSVDGVTDSPLHF.

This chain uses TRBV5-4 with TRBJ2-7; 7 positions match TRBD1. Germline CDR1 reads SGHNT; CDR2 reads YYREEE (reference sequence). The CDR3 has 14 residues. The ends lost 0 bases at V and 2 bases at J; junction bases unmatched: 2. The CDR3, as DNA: TGTGCCAGCAGCTTGGCCGGGACAGCCTACGAGCAGTACTTC. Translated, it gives CASSLAGTAYEQYF.

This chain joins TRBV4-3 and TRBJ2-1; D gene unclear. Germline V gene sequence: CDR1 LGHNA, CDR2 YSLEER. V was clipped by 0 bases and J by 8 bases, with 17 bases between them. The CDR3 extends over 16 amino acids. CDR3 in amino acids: CASSQEGRSVVDEQFF. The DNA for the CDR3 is TGCGCCAGCAGCCAAGAGGGCAGGTCGGTTGTGGATGAGCAGTTCTTC.

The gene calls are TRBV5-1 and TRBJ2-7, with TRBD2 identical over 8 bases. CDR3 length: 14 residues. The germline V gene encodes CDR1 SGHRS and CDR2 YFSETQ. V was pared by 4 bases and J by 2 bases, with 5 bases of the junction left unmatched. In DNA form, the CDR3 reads TGCGCCAGCAGCCCGGGGGGGGAGGCCTACGAGCAGTACTTC. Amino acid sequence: CASSPGGEAYEQYF.

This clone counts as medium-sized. The DNA for the CDR3 is TGTGCCAGCAGAGCGGAGGCCGGGCTGAACACTGAAGCTTTCTTT. Translation gives CASRAEAGLNTEAFF. The chain links TRBV5-6 to TRBJ1-1; D call uncertain. Trimming removed 5 bases from V and 0 bases from J, with 14 bases in between. The germline gives CDR1 SGHDT, CDR2 YYEEEE. CDR3 length equals 15 residues.

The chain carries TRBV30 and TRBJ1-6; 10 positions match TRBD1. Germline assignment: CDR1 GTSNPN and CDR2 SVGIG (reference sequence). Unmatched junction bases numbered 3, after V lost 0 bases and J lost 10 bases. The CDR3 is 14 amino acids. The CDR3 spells CAWSVGQGNSPLHF. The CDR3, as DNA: TGTGCCTGGAGTGTGGGACAGGGGAACTCACCCCTCCACTTT. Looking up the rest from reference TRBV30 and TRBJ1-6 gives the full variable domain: SQTIHQWPATLVQPVGSPLSLECTVEGTSNPNLYWYRQAAGRGLQLLFYSVGIGQISSEVPQNLSASRPQDRQFILSSKKLLLSDSGFYLCAWSVGQGNSPLHFGNGTRLTVT.